The next 25 T cell receptor beta chains were all read from a single sample in a study of OX40 agonist ivuxolimab in advanced cancers. The assay was immunoSEQ multiplex PCR, and TCRdb's table has in-frame clones only and misses some. The table lists about 65,000 clones, about nine tenths of them singletons, with 0.38% in the top ten. This specimen consisted of CD4+ or CD8+ T cells sorted from blood, obtained in a trial of the OX40 agonist ivuxolimab. All receptors derive from an adult with an advanced solid tumor such as melanoma, head and neck, liver or kidney cancer.

This rearrangement joins TRBV29-1 to TRBJ2-2; no definite D call. V was cut by 7 bases and J by 3 bases, with 6 bases left in between. The germline V gene encodes CDR1 SQVTM and CDR2 ANQGSEA. CDR3 length: 11 amino acids. The DNA for the CDR3 is TGCAGCGCGGCAGACACCGGGGAGCTGTTTTTT. Amino acids: CSAADTGELFF.

Details on this clone: This sample includes further DNA sequences coding for the same CDR3. The V call is TRBV29-1, the J call TRBJ1-1; no reliable D call. V was cut by 4 bases and J by 6 bases, with 12 bases left in between. Germline V gives CDR1 SQVTM, CDR2 ANQGSEA. This CDR3 is built from 12 residues. CDR3 sequence: CSVVKAEAEAFF. Here the CDR3 DNA reads TGCAGCGTTGTTAAGGCAGAGGCTGAAGCTTTCTTT.

The gene calls are TRBV6-5 and TRBJ1-2; TRBD1 matches at 7 bases. The CDR3 length is 14 residues. After removal of 2 bases from V and 7 bases from J, the junction contained 7 bases not matched to a gene. The germline CDR1 and CDR2 sequences are MNHEY and SVGAGI. In DNA form, the CDR3 reads TGTGCCAGCAGTTACGAAGGCAGGGGGTCTGGCTACACCTTC. The encoded protein is CASSYEGRGSGYTF.

The chain couples TRBV9 to TRBJ2-1; D remains ambiguous. V was trimmed by 0 bases and J by 9 bases, leaving 7 bases between them. Germline assignment: CDR1 SGDLS and CDR2 YYNGEE. CDR3 length equals 12 residues. The CDR3 sequence: CASSVAVTEQFF. The CDR3 bases are TGTGCCAGCAGCGTAGCAGTCACTGAGCAGTTCTTC.

This rearrangement joins TRBV5-1 to TRBJ2-7; 8 positions agree with TRBD1. J gave up 7 bases and V 4 bases, and 4 bases lay outside the gene matches. CDR1 SGHRS and CDR2 YFSETQ come from the germline V gene. This CDR3 spans 12 amino acids. The CDR3 DNA is TGCGCCAGCAGCAAGGACAGGGTTGAGCAGTACTTC. Translated: CASSKDRVEQYF.

In its sample, this clone was seen a few times. V is TRBV5-5 and J is TRBJ1-2; TRBD1 aligns across 9 bases. V shed 4 bases and J 6 bases; nucleotides not matched to a gene: 10. The CDR3 sequence is 15 residues long. CDR1 is SGHKS, CDR2 YYEKEE, per germline (reference sequence). The CDR3 DNA sequence: TGTGCCAGCAGCCATAATACAGGGGGCGCAAATGGCTACACCTTC. This sequence encodes CASSHNTGGANGYTF.

This clone turned up a few times. The V gene is TRBV9, the J gene TRBJ1-6; D uncertain. V shed 0 bases and J shed 8 bases, with 12 bases lying between them. Per the germline V gene, CDR1 is SGDLS and CDR2 is YYNGEE. The CDR3 runs to 15 residues. The CDR3 DNA follows: TGTGCCAGCAGCGTAGGTGGCATAGACGATTCACCCCTCCACTTT. Amino acids: CASSVGGIDDSPLHF.

V usage is TRBV7-3 and J usage is TRBJ1-1; 8 bases match TRBD1. This CDR3 is built from 15 residues. Germline CDR1 is SGHTA and CDR2 is FQGTGA. V lost 3 bases and J lost 1; bases outside the gene matches: 4. The CDR3: CASSFSGTGNTEAFF. CDR3 DNA sequence: TGTGCCAGCAGCTTCTCCGGGACAGGGAACACTGAAGCTTTCTTT.

V and J are TRBV10-1 and TRBJ1-1; 9 bases are a match to TRBD1. V lost 4 bases, J lost 5 bases, and 8 bases stayed unmatched. Germline CDR1 reads WNHNN; CDR2 reads SYGVQD (reference sequence). This CDR3 spans 15 amino acids. The CDR3 DNA is TGCGCCAGCAGTGGACCGGGACAGGGAAGGACTGAAGCTTTCTTT. Protein sequence: CASSGPGQGRTEAFF.

This clone was seen only once. This sequence joins TRBV18 and TRBJ1-3; the D is unclear. V lost 5 bases to trimming and J lost 0 bases, with 11 bases between them. The CDR3 runs 15 residues. The germline gives CDR1 KGHSH, CDR2 LQKENI. The CDR3 nucleotides are TGTGCCAGCTCAGGACTCCGGGACTCTGGAAACACCATATATTTT. Encoded protein: CASSGLRDSGNTIYF. The full variable domain, in which reference TRBV18 and TRBJ1-3 provide the parts outside the CDR3, is NAGVMQNPRHLVRRRGQEARLRCSPMKGHSHVYWYRQLPEEGLKFMVYLQKENIIDESGMPKERFSAEFPKEGPSILRIQQVVRGDSAAYFCASSGLRDSGNTIYFGEGSWLTVV.

This chain connects TRBV11-2 to TRBJ2-1; 8 nucleotides agree with TRBD2. CDR1 is SGHAT, CDR2 FQNNGV, per germline. The CDR3 is 13 residues long. With V trimmed by 4 bases and J by 15 bases, 11 bases remained unmatched. The CDR3 region is CASSSPGTRWRFF. The CDR3 nucleotides read TGTGCCAGCAGCTCACCGGGGACTAGATGGCGGTTCTTC.

In this sample, this clone turned up a few times. This chain connects TRBV6-1 to TRBJ1-6; 9 bases match TRBD1. V shed 6 bases, J shed 6 bases, and the junction held 6 bases outside the gene matches. CDR1 and CDR2 (germline): MNHNS, SASEGT. The CDR3 sequence is 15 residues long. The CDR3 DNA reads as TGTGCCAGCAGCCTCGGGACAGGGCGTAATTCACCCCTCCACTTT. Its protein product is CASSLGTGRNSPLHF.

J is TRBJ1-2 and V is TRBV19; the match to TRBD1 covers 9 bases. The CDR3 sequence is 16 residues long. J was trimmed by 4 bases and V by 3 bases; bases with no gene match: 9. Germline CDR1 is LNHDA and CDR2 is SQIVND (reference sequence). Here the CDR3 DNA reads TGTGCCAGTAGTATCGACGGACAGGGGCTGTCCTATGGCTACACCTTC. Protein: CASSIDGQGLSYGYTF.

This sequence joins TRBV5-4 and TRBJ1-1, with 9 bases identical to TRBD1. Germline V gene sequence: CDR1 SGHNT, CDR2 YYREEE (reference sequence). J lost 8 bases, V lost 4 bases, and 6 bases had no gene match. The CDR3 covers 13 residues. CDR3 nucleotides: TGTGCCAGCAGCACCCAGACAGGGGGGGAAGCTTTCTTT. It encodes CASSTQTGGEAFF.

This clone was seen a few times. This chain links TRBV6-1 with TRBJ1-5; TRBD1 matches 8 bases. This CDR3 has 14 amino acids. CDR1 and CDR2 (germline): MNHNS, SASEGT. Trimming cost V 3 bases and J 2 bases; bases outside gene matches: 0. CDR3 sequence: CASSETGGNQPQHF. Here the CDR3 DNA reads TGTGCCAGCAGTGAGACAGGGGGCAATCAGCCCCAGCATTTT.

This chain uses TRBV19 with TRBJ1-1, with 8 bases lining up with TRBD1. This CDR3 has 11 residues. Germline CDR1 and CDR2: LNHDA and SQIVND (reference sequence). With V trimmed by 5 bases and J by 12 bases, 5 bases remained unmatched. As DNA, the CDR3 is TGTGCCAGTAGTCGACAGGGGTGGTCTTTCTTT. Translating gives CASSRQGWSFF.

V is TRBV12-5 and J is TRBJ2-3, with TRBD1 matching 8 bases. This CDR3 spans 16 amino acids. The ends lost 1 base at V and 2 bases at J; junction bases unmatched: 5. Germline CDR1 and CDR2: LGHNT and FRNRAP. The CDR3 coding sequence is TGTGCTAGTGGTTTGGGGACAGGGTCATTCACAGATACGCAGTATTTT. It specifies CASGLGTGSFTDTQYF.

The rearrangement joins TRBV5-4 to TRBJ2-3; possibly TRBD2 for D (6 bases). This CDR3 is built from 16 residues. Deletions cut 0 bases from V and 1 base from J, with 12 bases between. Germline loops: CDR1 SGHNT, CDR2 YYREEE (reference sequence). CDR3 coding DNA: TGTGCCAGCAGCTTGGGTGGGGGGAGCGGCACAGATACGCAGTATTTT. Its protein product is CASSLGGGSGTDTQYF.

V and J are TRBV11-2 and TRBJ1-6; 7 nucleotides match TRBD1. J lost 8 bases, V lost 4 bases, and 8 bases had no gene match. CDR3 length: 15 amino acids. Per germline, CDR1 SGHAT and CDR2 FQNNGV. CDR3 coding DNA: TGTGCCAGCAGCTCCTCCAGGGGGAGTTATTCACCCCTCCACTTT. It codes for CASSSSRGSYSPLHF. The whole variable domain, filled in from reference TRBV11-2 and TRBJ1-6, reads EAGVAQSPRYKIIEKRQSVAFWCNPISGHATLYWYQQILGQGPKLLIQFQNNGVVDDSQLPKDRFSAERLKGVDSTLKIQPAKLEDSAVYLCASSSSRGSYSPLHFGNGTRLTVT.

V usage is TRBV4-2 and J usage is TRBJ1-3; TRBD1 agrees at 7 bases. The CDR3 is 15 residues long. Trimming at V came to 0 bases and at J to 6 bases, leaving 5 bases not matched to a gene. CDR1 is LGHNA and CDR2 is YNFKEQ in the germline V gene. CDR3 sequence (DNA): TGTGCCAGCAGCCAAGATTCGGGACAGTTAAACACCATATATTTT. Residues: CASSQDSGQLNTIYF.

This chain links TRBV5-4 with TRBJ2-7; 9 nucleotides agree with TRBD1. CDR1 and CDR2 from the germline V gene are SGHNT and YYREEE (reference sequence). This CDR3 region has 15 residues. Unmatched junction bases numbered 11, after V lost 4 bases and J lost 6 bases. The CDR3 DNA reads as TGTGCCAGCAGCCACATGACACAGGGGGCTGGCGAGCAGTACTTC. Its protein product is CASSHMTQGAGEQYF.

This clone was observed a single time. The rearrangement links TRBV7-6 to TRBJ1-2, with D unresolved. V was shortened by 3 bases and J by 8 bases, with 13 bases between the two germline ends. Per the germline V gene, CDR1 is SGHVS and CDR2 is FNYEAQ. This CDR3 has 13 residues. In nucleotides, the CDR3 is TGTGCCAGCAGCTTCCTCATGTCCTTAGGCTACACCTTC. It is translated as CASSFLMSLGYTF.

The CDR3 bases are TGCGCCAGCAGCCAAGACACTAGCGGTTCCCCCTTCTTC. Protein product: CASSQDTSGSPFF. V gene TRBV4-1 combines with J gene TRBJ2-1; 8 nucleotides match TRBD2. Germline V gene lookup returns CDR1 MGHRA and CDR2 YSYEKL. CDR3 length equals 13 residues. V lost 0 bases, J lost 16 bases, and 8 bases stayed unmatched.

This chain joins TRBV21-1 and TRBJ2-1; TRBD2, the table's D call, lacks a check against the DNA. TRBV21-1 represents a pseudogene. This CDR3 comprises 15 residues. CDR3 in amino acids: CASSKVAGGYNEQFF. CDR3 DNA: TGTGCCAGCAGCAAAGTGGCGGGGGGGTACAATGAGCAGTTCTTC.

The chain combines TRBV12-5 with TRBJ2-7; TRBD2 matches at 13 bases. The germline gives CDR1 LGHNT, CDR2 FRNRAP. V shed 7 bases, J shed 5 bases, and the junction held 8 bases outside the gene matches. The CDR3 has 15 residues. CDR3 protein: CASAGGTSGAHEQYF. CDR3 nucleotides: TGTGCTAGTGCCGGGGGGACTAGCGGGGCCCACGAGCAGTACTTC.